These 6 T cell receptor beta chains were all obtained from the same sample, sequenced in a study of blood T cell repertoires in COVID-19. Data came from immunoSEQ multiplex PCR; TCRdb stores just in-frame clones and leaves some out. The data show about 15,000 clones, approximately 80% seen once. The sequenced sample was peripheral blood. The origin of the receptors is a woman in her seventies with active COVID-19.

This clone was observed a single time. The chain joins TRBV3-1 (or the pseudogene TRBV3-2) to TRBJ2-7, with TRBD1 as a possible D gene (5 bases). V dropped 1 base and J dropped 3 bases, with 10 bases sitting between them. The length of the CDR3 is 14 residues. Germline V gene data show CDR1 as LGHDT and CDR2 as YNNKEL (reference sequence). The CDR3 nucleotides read TGTGCCAGCAGCCAAGGTCAGGGCTTCTACGAGCAGTACTTC. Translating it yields CASSQGQGFYEQYF.

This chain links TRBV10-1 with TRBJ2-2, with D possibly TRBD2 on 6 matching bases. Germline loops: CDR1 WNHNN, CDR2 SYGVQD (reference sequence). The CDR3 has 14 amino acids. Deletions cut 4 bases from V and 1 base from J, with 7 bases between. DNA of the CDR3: TGCGCCAGCAGTGCGGGGGTGAACACCGGGGAGCTGTTTTTT. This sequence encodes CASSAGVNTGELFF.

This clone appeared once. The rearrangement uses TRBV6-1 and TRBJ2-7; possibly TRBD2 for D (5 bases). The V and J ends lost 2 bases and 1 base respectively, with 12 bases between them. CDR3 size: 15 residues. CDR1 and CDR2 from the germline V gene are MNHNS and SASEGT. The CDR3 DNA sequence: TGTGCCAGCAGTGAATCTGGGCTAGCTTCCTACGAGCAGTACTTC. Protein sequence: CASSESGLASYEQYF.

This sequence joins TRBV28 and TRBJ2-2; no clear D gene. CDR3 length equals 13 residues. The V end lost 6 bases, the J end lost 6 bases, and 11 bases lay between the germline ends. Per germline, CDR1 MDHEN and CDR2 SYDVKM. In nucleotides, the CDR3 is TGTGCCAGCAGGCGCCCCTCTTCCGGGGAGCTGTTTTTT. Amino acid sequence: CASRRPSSGELFF.

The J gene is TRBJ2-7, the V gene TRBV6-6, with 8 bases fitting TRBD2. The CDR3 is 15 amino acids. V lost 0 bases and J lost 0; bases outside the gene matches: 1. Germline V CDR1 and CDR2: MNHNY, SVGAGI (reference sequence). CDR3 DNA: TGTGCCAGCAGTTACTCGGGGACTAGCTCCTACGAGCAGTACTTC. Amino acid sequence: CASSYSGTSSYEQYF.

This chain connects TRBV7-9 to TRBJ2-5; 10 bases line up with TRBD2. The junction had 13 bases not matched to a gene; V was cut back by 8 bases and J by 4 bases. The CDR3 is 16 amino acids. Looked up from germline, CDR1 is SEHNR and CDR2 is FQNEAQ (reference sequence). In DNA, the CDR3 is TGTGCCAGCTCCAGGGATACTAGCGGGAATGGAGAGACCCAGTACTTC. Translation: CASSRDTSGNGETQYF.